The clone carrying this T cell receptor (beta chain) has a count of ten or more. Its cognate antigen is unknown. This CDR3 region has 15 residues. Trimming cost V 3 bases and J 2 bases, with 11 bases left between them. The germline V gene encodes CDR1 MNHEY and CDR2 SMNVEV (reference sequence). The source of the sample is a study of CD8 T cells in ankylosing spondylitis. Whole-study results and caveats: What appeared characteristic of ankylosing spondylitis blood was a TCR beta motif of about eight highly homologous variants. Matched synovial fluid from ankylosing spondylitis patients was reported to be enriched for disease-linked clones. Disease-linked clones proved CD8+ and comparatively uncommon in peripheral blood.

Quantitative 5'-RACE with molecular barcodes generated TCR beta libraries. One entry per CDR3 protein results from TCRdb running MiXCR on the 5' RACE reads. The repertoire holds fewer than 350,000 distinct CDR3 sequences, roughly 12% seen once, with 9.1% in the top ten. V usage is TRBV27 and J usage is TRBJ1-5; D might be TRBD1 (5 bases). The TCR was taken from a female donor with ankylosing spondylitis or in good health (not recorded which). Sequencing was carried out using blood, either unsorted or a sorted T cell fraction (not recorded which). The CDR3 DNA reads TGTGCCAGCAGTTTTAGGGGCGGGGGCAATCAGCCCCAGCATTTT. It is translated as CASSFRGGGNQPQHF.